This is a list of T cell receptor beta chains from one sample in a study of blood T cell repertoires in COVID-19. Data came from immunoSEQ multiplex PCR; TCRdb stores just in-frame clones and leaves some out. Among about 140,000 clones listed, about four fifths were seen once. The specimen was peripheral blood. The receptor source for this set is a human donor in a cohort sampled during active COVID-19. Both conserved end residues are part of each CDR3. D genes are given only for firm matches. Clone sizes are given selectively: once, few, many, or a class where the clone is expanded.

size,D,J,V,CDR3,DNA
.,TRBD1,TRBJ2-7,TRBV6-2/TRBV6-3,CASSYPATGTGRRSYEQYF,TGTGCCAGCAGTTACCCAGCGACCGGGACAGGGAGAAGGTCCTACGAGCAGTACTTC
.,.,TRBJ2-7,TRBV18,CASSPRTDYEQYF,TGTGCCAGCTCACCAAGGACAGACTACGAGCAGTACTTC
.,.,TRBJ2-7,TRBV5-1,CASSLGRPYEQYF,TGCGCCAGCAGCTTGGGGAGACCCTACGAGCAGTACTTC
.,TRBD1,TRBJ2-3,TRBV7-6,CASSRTTGRDGDTQYF,TGTGCCAGCAGCCGAACGACAGGGCGAGACGGAGATACGCAGTATTTT
.,TRBD2,TRBJ2-1,TRBV5-1,CASSLVLAGGPGNEQFF,TGCGCCAGCAGCTTGGTATTAGCGGGAGGGCCTGGGAATGAGCAGTTCTTC
once,TRBD2,TRBJ2-7,TRBV3-1/TRBV3-2,CASSQPLVMTSGRTYEQYF,TGTGCCAGCAGCCAACCCCTTGTTATGACTAGCGGGAGGACCTACGAGCAGTACTTC
.,TRBD2,TRBJ2-3,TRBV6-5,CASTLLAATDTQYF,TGTGCCAGCACCCTACTAGCGGCGACAGATACGCAGTATTTT
.,.,TRBJ1-2,TRBV27,CASSLSKTGSGYGYTF,TGTGCCAGCAGTTTGTCTAAAACAGGGAGTGGCTATGGCTACACCTTC
.,.,TRBJ1-2,TRBV24-1,CATSPGAYGYTF,TGTGCCACCAGTCCAGGGGCCTATGGCTACACCTTC
few,.,TRBJ2-7,TRBV18,CASSEGYSGYEQYF,TGTGCCAGCTCGGAAGGCTATAGCGGCTACGAGCAGTACTTC
.,TRBD1,TRBJ2-5,TRBV2,CASSGGTGQETQYF,TGTGCCAGCAGTGGAGGGACAGGGCAAGAGACCCAGTACTTC
few,.,TRBJ2-2,TRBV6-5,CASSYVGSGTGELFF,TGTGCCAGCAGTTACGTGGGGTCGGGAACCGGGGAGCTGTTTTTT
.,.,TRBJ2-7,TRBV5-6,CASSLGREQYF,TGTGCCAGCAGCTTGGGGAGAGAGCAGTACTTC
.,TRBD1,TRBJ2-3,TRBV4-2,CASSQDSPIHQGGTDTQYF,TGTGCCAGCAGCCAAGATTCTCCCATCCACCAGGGGGGCACAGATACGCAGTATTTT
.,TRBD2,TRBJ2-1,TRBV4-2,CASSQDGTSGYNEQFF,TGTGCCAGCAGCCAAGATGGGACTAGCGGGTACAATGAGCAGTTCTTC
.,.,TRBJ1-2,TRBV3-1/TRBV3-2,CASSQLGRGYTF,TGTGCCAGCAGCCAATTGGGGAGGGGCTACACCTTC
.,TRBD1,TRBJ2-5,TRBV7-2,CASSSYRGEGETQYF,TGTGCCAGCAGCTCCTACAGGGGGGAAGGGGAGACCCAGTACTTC
.,.,TRBJ2-1,TRBV24-1,CATSPGGNRVGNEQFF,TGTGCCACCAGTCCTGGGGGCAACCGGGTGGGCAATGAGCAGTTCTTC
once,TRBD1,TRBJ2-7,TRBV19,CASRRTGIPYEQYF,TGTGCCAGTAGGCGGACAGGGATACCCTACGAGCAGTACTTC
.,TRBD1,TRBJ2-7,TRBV11-2,CASSWGQGGYEQYF,TGTGCCAGCAGCTGGGGACAGGGGGGCTACGAGCAGTACTTC